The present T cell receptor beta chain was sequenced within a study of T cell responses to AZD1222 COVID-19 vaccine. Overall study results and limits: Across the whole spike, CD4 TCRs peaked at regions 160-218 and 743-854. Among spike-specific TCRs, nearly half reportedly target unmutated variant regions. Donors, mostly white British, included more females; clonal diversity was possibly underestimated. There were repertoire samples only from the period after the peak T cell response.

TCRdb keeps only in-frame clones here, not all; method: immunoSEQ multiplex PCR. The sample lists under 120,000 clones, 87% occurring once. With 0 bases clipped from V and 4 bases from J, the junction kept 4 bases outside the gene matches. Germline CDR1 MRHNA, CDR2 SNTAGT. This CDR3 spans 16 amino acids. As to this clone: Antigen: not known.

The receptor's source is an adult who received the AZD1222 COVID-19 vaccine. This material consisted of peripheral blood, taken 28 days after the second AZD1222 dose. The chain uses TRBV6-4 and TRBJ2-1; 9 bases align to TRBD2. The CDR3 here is CASSDSASGDYNEQFF. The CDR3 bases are TGTGCCAGCAGTGACTCGGCTAGCGGGGATTACAATGAGCAGTTCTTC.